The 14 T cell receptor beta chains below all came from one sample that was sequenced in a study of cytomegalovirus exposure and HLA in healthy donors. Amplification used 60 Vbeta primers and 13 Jbeta primers. Some clones are missing from TCRdb's copy, which holds only in-frame ones; the method was immunoSEQ multiplex PCR. Among around 130,000 clones listed, roughly 8.6% were seen once. The material sequenced was PBMCs. The receptors here all came from a woman aged 40 to 49 in good health and CMV-seropositive.

This clone was found a few times. The gene calls are TRBV5-1 and TRBJ2-1; TRBD2 matches 9 bases. In germline, CDR1 is SGHRS, CDR2 YFSETQ. The CDR3 totals 15 residues. The J segment lost 3 bases and the V segment lost 4 bases, leaving 5 bases of the junction unmatched. CDR3: CASSGGSGGYNEQFF. The CDR3, as DNA: TGCGCCAGCAGCGGGGGTAGCGGGGGCTACAATGAGCAGTTCTTC.

This clone was detected a few times. The chain links TRBV7-8 to TRBJ2-7, with D possibly matching TRBD1 (6 bases). The ends were cut back, 7 bases at V and 2 bases at J, with 18 bases in the middle. This CDR3 region has 15 residues. Germline loops: CDR1 SGHVS, CDR2 FQNEAQ. The CDR3 coding sequence is TGTGCCAGCACCAGAAGTAGGGACACTACCTACGAGCAGTACTTC. As protein: CASTRSRDTTYEQYF.

This chain uses TRBV27 with TRBJ2-7, with 7 bases fitting TRBD2. The CDR3 covers 15 residues. CDR1 MNHEY and CDR2 SMNVEV come from the germline V gene (reference sequence). V lost 2 bases to trimming and J lost 4 bases; unmatched junction nucleotides: 8. CDR3 sequence (DNA): TGTGCCAGCAGTTTAAGAGGAGGGGAGGGGTACGAGCAGTACTTC. It yields the protein CASSLRGGEGYEQYF.

This clone was seen a handful of times. The rearrangement uses TRBV27 and TRBJ2-2; TRBD1 might be the D (5 bases). Germline V lookup: CDR1 MNHEY, CDR2 SMNVEV (reference sequence). The CDR3 length is 15 residues. The V and J ends lost 4 bases and 0 bases respectively, with 9 bases between them. CDR3 in DNA: TGTGCCAGCAGTTCGAGGACACCGAACACCGGGGAGCTGTTTTTT. Protein product: CASSSRTPNTGELFF.

A few counts support this clone. J is TRBJ2-3 and V is TRBV5-1; 8 nucleotides align to TRBD1. This CDR3 is 16 amino acids long. Looked up from germline, CDR1 is SGHRS and CDR2 is YFSETQ. Trimming at V came to 4 bases and at J to 1 base, leaving 8 bases not matched to a gene. The CDR3 DNA follows: TGCGCCAGCAGCACCGGACAGGGTCATGGCACAGATACGCAGTATTTT. Encoded protein: CASSTGQGHGTDTQYF.

The chain combines TRBV5-1 with TRBJ1-1; TRBD1 matches at 7 bases. The CDR3 is made up of 16 amino acids. Germline V gene data show CDR1 as SGHRS and CDR2 as YFSETQ. The V gene end was trimmed by 4 bases and the J gene end by 4 bases; junction bases not matched to a gene: 13. CDR3 in DNA: TGCGCCAGCAGCCCGTTACTGACAGGGCCCTCCACTGAAGCTTTCTTT. It is translated as CASSPLLTGPSTEAFF. Supplemented by reference TRBV5-1 and TRBJ1-1, the full variable domain reads KAGVTQTPRYLIKTRGQQVTLSCSPISGHRSVSWYQQTPGQGLQFLFEYFSETQRNKGNFPGRFSGRQFSNSRSEMNVSTLELGDSALYLCASSPLLTGPSTEAFFGQGTRLTVV.

The CDR3 coding sequence is TGTGCCAGCAGCTCAATACCGGGGACAGTCGACTACGAGCAGTACTTC. Amino acid sequence: CASSSIPGTVDYEQYF. The rearrangement links TRBV5-6 to TRBJ2-7, with TRBD1 identical over 7 bases. Germline V gene lookup returns CDR1 SGHDT and CDR2 YYEEEE. V lost 3 bases to trimming and J lost 3 bases; unmatched junction nucleotides: 12. The CDR3 covers 16 residues.

This clone was seen a handful of times. The chain joins TRBV6-1 to TRBJ1-1; maybe TRBD1 (6 bases). V dropped 4 bases and J dropped 11 bases, with 17 bases sitting between them. CDR3 length: 13 amino acids. Germline CDR1 reads MNHNS; CDR2 reads SASEGT. CDR3 nucleotide sequence: TGTGCCAGCAGTGCCCGGGACAAGTCGTCGGCTTTCTTT. It codes for CASSARDKSSAFF.

This clone appeared a few times. The rearrangement links TRBV7-2 to TRBJ1-2; tentatively, D is TRBD1 (6 bases). V was shortened by 2 bases and J by 2 bases, with 9 bases between the two germline ends. The CDR3 is made up of 14 amino acids. From germline, CDR1 is SGHTA and CDR2 FQGNSA. The CDR3: CASSLFGTNYGYTF. Here the CDR3 DNA reads TGTGCCAGCAGCTTATTCGGGACAAACTATGGCTACACCTTC.

The chain is built from TRBV2 and TRBJ2-7; 8 nucleotides align to TRBD1. V lost 8 bases to trimming and J lost 4 bases; unmatched junction nucleotides: 7. Germline V lookup: CDR1 SNHLY, CDR2 FYNNEI. The CDR3 has 13 amino acids. The CDR3 spells CASLRQGRYEQYF. CDR3 coding DNA: TGTGCCAGCCTTAGACAGGGGCGATACGAGCAGTACTTC.

The chain joins TRBV5-1 to TRBJ2-2; TRBD1 matches 8 bases. This CDR3 contains 14 residues. V was pared by 1 base and J by 5 bases, with 1 base of the junction left unmatched. CDR1 and CDR2 (germline): SGHRS, YFSETQ. The CDR3 DNA follows: TGCGCCAGCAGCTTGACAGGGGGGACCGGGGAGCTGTTTTTT. Protein: CASSLTGGTGELFF.

The rearrangement uses TRBV5-4 and TRBJ2-7; 7 bases fit TRBD2. The CDR3 totals 15 residues. Germline loops: CDR1 SGHNT, CDR2 YYREEE (reference sequence). The trim removed 1 base at V and 2 bases at J, leaving 6 bases unmatched. DNA for the CDR3: TGTGCCAGCAGCTTGTCGGCTAGCGGAACCTACGAGCAGTACTTC. Translation gives CASSLSASGTYEQYF.

The chain recombines TRBV2 with TRBJ2-3; a weak D match, TRBD2 (6 bases). CDR3 length: 15 residues. The V end lost 7 bases, the J end lost 2 bases, and 16 bases lay between the germline ends. The germline V gene encodes CDR1 SNHLY and CDR2 FYNNEI. The CDR3 sequence: CASKGLAFSTDTQYF. DNA for the CDR3: TGTGCCAGCAAGGGGCTAGCGTTTTCCACAGATACGCAGTATTTT.

The table lists this clone with a few counts. V usage is TRBV5-1 and J usage is TRBJ1-2, with TRBD1 as a possible D gene (5 bases). Germline-derived CDR1 and CDR2 are SGHRS and YFSETQ. V was trimmed by 7 bases and J by 5 bases, leaving 12 bases between them. The CDR3 covers 12 residues. The CDR3 loop reads CASGWGEYGYTF. CDR3 sequence (DNA): TGCGCCAGCGGATGGGGGGAATATGGCTACACCTTC.